This TCR beta chain was retrieved from a study of metastatic and nonmetastatic thyroid tumors. Study details: Across peripheral blood and tumor or nodule tissue samples taken from malignant and benign thyroid patients, the repertoires were compared with one another.

As regards this clone: Antigen unknown.

Germline V CDR1 and CDR2: SGHDT, YYEEEE. The CDR3 extends over 15 amino acids. The junction had 13 bases not matched to a gene; V was cut back by 6 bases and J by 7 bases. Source study methods: Clinicopathological groups of papillary thyroid cancer showed CDR3 differences that were used to build a distant-metastasis classifier. TCRdb called clones again from the PCR reads with MiXCR. It is TCRdb's table, rather than the study itself, that gives the V and J calls and clone size. The profile shows 30,000 or so clones, about 20% of them singletons. Findings of the study overall: The reported finding was significantly higher TCR beta diversity in malignant thyroid tumors relative to benign nodules, in blood and tumor.

Every patient was untreated before thyroid surgery. Specimen: blood. J is TRBJ2-1 and V is TRBV5-6; TRBD2 aligns across 7 bases. This receptor was taken from a female donor with papillary thyroid cancer or a benign thyroid nodule (not recorded which). Some clones in this sample may be carry-over from other donors' samples. The CDR3 DNA follows: TGTGCCAGCAACCTGCGGCGGGAGATTCGAAATGAGCAGTTCTTC. Translated: CASNLRREIRNEQFF.